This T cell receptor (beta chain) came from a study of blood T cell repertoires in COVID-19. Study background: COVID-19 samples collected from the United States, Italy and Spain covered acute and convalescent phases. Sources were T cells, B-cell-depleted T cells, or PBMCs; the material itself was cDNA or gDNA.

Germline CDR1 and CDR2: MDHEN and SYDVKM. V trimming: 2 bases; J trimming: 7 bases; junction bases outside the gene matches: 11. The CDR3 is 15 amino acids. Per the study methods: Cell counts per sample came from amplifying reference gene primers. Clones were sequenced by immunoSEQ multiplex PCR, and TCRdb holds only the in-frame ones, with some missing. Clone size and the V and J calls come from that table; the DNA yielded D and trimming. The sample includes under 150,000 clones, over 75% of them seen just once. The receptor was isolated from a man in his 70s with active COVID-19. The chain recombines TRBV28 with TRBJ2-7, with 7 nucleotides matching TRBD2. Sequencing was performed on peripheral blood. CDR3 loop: CASSLRIAGLWEQYF. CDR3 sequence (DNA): TGTGCCAGCAGTTTAAGGATAGCGGGCCTGTGGGAGCAGTACTTC.